The present TCR beta chain was sequenced within a study of blood T cell repertoires in COVID-19. Measured with immunoSEQ multiplex PCR; TCRdb has only the in-frame clones, and not every one. The sample has 95,000 to 150,000 clones; 65% to 85% are singletons. The germline V gene encodes CDR1 MNHEY and CDR2 SVGEGT. Losses at the gene ends were 2 bases for V and 5 bases for J; bases not matched to a gene: 8. This CDR3 has 16 amino acids. The specimen sequenced was PBMCs or T cells enriched from blood (not recorded which). The gene calls are TRBV6-2 or TRBV6-3 and TRBJ2-2, with 7 bases identical to TRBD2. The clonotype comes from a woman under 40 who had recovered from COVID-19. The chain's CDR3 is CASSYVGRAGTGELFF. CDR3 DNA sequence: TGTGCCAGCAGTTACGTAGGGAGAGCGGGAACCGGGGAGCTGTTTTTT.